This entry describes one T cell receptor (beta chain). The protocol was immunoSEQ multiplex PCR, while the TCRdb copy is restricted to in-frame clones and leaves out a portion. The sample gives 220,000 or so clones, 85% to 90% of which show up once; roughly 16% is in the top ten. The data were taken from a study of blood T cell repertoires in COVID-19. Looking at the study overall: Sites across the United States, Italy and Spain contributed samples from acute and convalescent COVID-19.

The V gene's germline CDR1 is SGHRS and CDR2 YFSETQ. V lost 0 bases to trimming and J lost 3 bases, with 10 bases between them. The CDR3 runs 14 residues. The chain combines TRBV5-1 with TRBJ2-7; possibly TRBD1 for D (6 bases). Sequencing input: PBMCs or T cells enriched from blood (not recorded which). This receptor was taken from a young man who had been exposed to COVID-19. The CDR3 coding sequence is TGCGCCAGCAGCTTGGGTCAGGGGTTCTACGAGCAGTACTTC. Its protein is CASSLGQGFYEQYF.